This T cell receptor beta chain was identified during a study of T cell responses to AZD1222 COVID-19 vaccine. Findings and limits, study-wide: Seropositive status at baseline applied to only a handful of AZD1222 recipients.

The assay was immunoSEQ multiplex PCR, and TCRdb's table has in-frame clones only and misses some. There are about 180,000 clones in the sample; about 86% occur only once, and about 9.9% lies in the top ten. On this clone: Antigen specificity is unknown.

Deletions cut 2 bases from V and 6 bases from J, with 12 bases between. Per germline, CDR1 SGHKS and CDR2 YYEKEE (reference sequence). The CDR3 contains 13 residues. Sequenced here: peripheral blood, sampled 28 days after the second AZD1222 dose. This chain joins TRBV5-5 and TRBJ2-7; D possibly corresponds to TRBD2 (5 bases). The receptor's source is an adult who received the AZD1222 COVID-19 vaccine. The CDR3 is CASSFVLGSEQYF. The DNA of the CDR3 is TGTGCCAGCAGCTTTGTACTAGGATCCGAGCAGTACTTC.